The source of this T cell receptor (beta chain) is a study of regulatory T cells in long-lasting Graves disease. For this clonotype: As yet, its antigen is unknown.

iRepertoire HTBI primers and Arm-PCR of CDR3 regions built TCR beta libraries. In TCRdb, the multiplex PCR reads were re-called with MiXCR into one record per CDR3 protein. Here the sample spans some 450,000 distinct CDR3 sequences, around 24% being singletons. Study findings and constraints: Persistent Graves' patients had lower TCR diversity than newly diagnosed ones.

V was pared by 2 bases and J by 1 base, with 1 base of the junction left unmatched. The germline gives CDR1 ENHRY, CDR2 SYGVKD. This CDR3 region has 15 residues. The sample's time point: persistent/refractory GD, antithyroid drugs over 5 years with positive TRAb. The authors made the TCR library using RNA they extracted from PBMCs. This chain links TRBV10-3 with TRBJ2-7; 11 bases align to TRBD2. The source material was peripheral blood mononuclear cells (PBMCs), sampled when the disease was refractory, from a patient treated with antithyroid drugs. The sequence came from a female donor with Graves disease. The CDR3 region has the DNA TGTGCCATCAGTGAGACTAGCGGGAGTTCCTACGAGCAGTACTTC. It yields the protein CAISETSGSSYEQYF.